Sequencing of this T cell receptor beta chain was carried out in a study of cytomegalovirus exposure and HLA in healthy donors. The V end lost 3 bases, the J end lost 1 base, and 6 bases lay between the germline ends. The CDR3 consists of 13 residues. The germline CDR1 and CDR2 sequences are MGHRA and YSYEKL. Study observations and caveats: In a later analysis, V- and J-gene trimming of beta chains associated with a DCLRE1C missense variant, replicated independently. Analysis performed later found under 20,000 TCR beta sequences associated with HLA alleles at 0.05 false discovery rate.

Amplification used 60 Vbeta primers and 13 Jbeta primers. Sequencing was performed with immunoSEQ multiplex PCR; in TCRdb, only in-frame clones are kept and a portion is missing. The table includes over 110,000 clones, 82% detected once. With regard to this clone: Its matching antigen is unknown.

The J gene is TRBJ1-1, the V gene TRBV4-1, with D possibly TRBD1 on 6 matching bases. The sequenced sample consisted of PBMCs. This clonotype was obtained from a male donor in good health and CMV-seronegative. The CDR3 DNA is TGCGCCAGCAGCCAGACAGGGAACACTGAAGCTTTCTTT. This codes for CASSQTGNTEAFF.